This T cell receptor beta chain is from a study of blood T cell repertoires in COVID-19. The wider study: COVID-19 samples collected from the United States, Italy and Spain covered acute and convalescent phases. Nucleic acid was either cDNA or gDNA, and it came from T cells, B-cell-depleted T cells, or PBMCs.

How the authors handled the data: Reference gene primer amplification gave estimated nucleated cell counts. Clones were read by immunoSEQ multiplex PCR, and TCRdb kept only the in-frame ones, dropping some. The V and J calls and clone size come from that table; D and trimming were worked out from the DNA. In the table there are about 200,000 clones, 65% to 90% of which are singletons. The germline CDR1 and CDR2 sequences are LGHNA and YNFKEQ. CDR3 length equals 15 residues. Trimming removed 1 base from V and 5 bases from J; junction bases left unmatched: 7. This TCR was sampled from a human donor in a cohort sampled during active COVID-19. The sample was peripheral blood. The chain employs TRBV4-2 and TRBJ1-2, with 7 bases that match TRBD1. CDR3 sequence reads: CASSQVEGAGYGYTF. The CDR3, as DNA: TGTGCCAGCAGCCAAGTTGAGGGGGCAGGGTATGGCTACACCTTC.